A single T cell receptor beta chain is shown here with its context. Its antigen is still unknown. The PCR contained 60 Vbeta and 13 Jbeta primers. Measured with immunoSEQ multiplex PCR; TCRdb has only the in-frame clones, and not every one. This repertoire shows about 140,000 clones, about four fifths found once; its top ten account for more than 2.5%. Unmatched junction bases numbered 15, after V lost 2 bases and J lost 8 bases. Looked up from germline, CDR1 is SEHNR and CDR2 is FQNEAQ (reference sequence). The CDR3 has 17 amino acids. This sample was taken from a study of cytomegalovirus exposure and HLA in healthy donors. Study at large: A preliminary data release comprised 80 million to 95 million unique TCRs obtained from HLA-typed donors.

Healthy bone marrow donors made up the cohort. Study results and caveats: V- and J-gene trimming in TCR beta was tied to a missense DCLRE1C variant by an analysis performed later. Listed as cytomegalovirus-associated were 164 TCR beta chains.

This chain joins TRBV7-9 and TRBJ2-1; 7 bases align to TRBD1. Sequencing was carried out using PBMCs. The source of this sequence is a man aged 18 to 29 in good health and CMV-seropositive. DNA of the CDR3: TGTGCCAGCAGCTTACGCCAGGGGGTGGGGGTTGGTGATGAGCAGTTCTTC. Residues: CASSLRQGVGVGDEQFF.